This TCR beta chain was identified during a study of read filtering for tumor transcriptome and immune sequencing. V was clipped by 3 bases and J by 5 bases; unmatched bases: 7. Germline V gives CDR1 SGHRS, CDR2 YFSETQ. The CDR3 contains 14 residues. This clonotype was recorded a few times. Molecular barcoded adaptors covering alpha/delta and beta/gamma chains were used on approximately 400 ng RNA. From the reads, TCRdb called clonotypes with MiXCR, one entry per CDR3 protein. The data contain about 63,000 distinct CDR3 sequences, roughly 13% of them seen just once; the ten biggest clones take up over 40%.

The sequenced sample was a population of CD138-negative cells sorted from bone marrow. This sequence was found in a donor at least 40 years old with multiple myeloma. The chain employs TRBV5-1 and TRBJ2-5; 7 nucleotides align to TRBD1. Here the CDR3 DNA reads TGCGCCAGCAGCTCCGGGACAGTAGATGAGACCCAGTACTTC. The encoded protein is CASSSGTVDETQYF.